A selection of T cell receptor beta chains follows, all from one sample in a study of read filtering for tumor transcriptome and immune sequencing. One entry per CDR3 protein results from TCRdb running MiXCR on the reads. The sample consists of approximately 37,000 distinct CDR3 sequences, about 15% of them appearing once. Material for sequencing was a population of CD138-negative cells sorted from bone marrow. The receptors were sampled from a donor at least 40 years old with multiple myeloma. CDR3s include the opening cysteine and the closing phenylalanine or tryptophan. The D gene is left open where the match is weak. The size field is filled for only some rows; it gives once, few, many or a size class.

CDR3 DNA,CDR3 protein,clone size,V gene,D gene,J gene
TGCAGTGCTAGAAACCCCTCGGGCCCGGGGGAGACCCAGTACTTC,CSARNPSGPGETQYF,many,TRBV20-1,.,TRBJ2-5
TGTGCCAGCAGCCGGGGGACAGCGAGATACAATCAGCCCCAGCATTTT,CASSRGTARYNQPQHF,many,TRBV11-2,TRBD1,TRBJ1-5
TGTGCCAGCAGTAACAGGTCCCCAGGCTATGGCTACACCTTC,CASSNRSPGYGYTF,many,TRBV6-6,.,TRBJ1-2
TGTGCCAGCTCACCATTAGACGGGGAAAAACTGTTTTTT,CASSPLDGEKLFF,many,TRBV18,.,TRBJ1-4
TGCGCCAGCAGCCACTCCCGACTTGTTGGGCAATCCTTC,CASSHSRLVGQSF,few,TRBV10-1,.,TRBJ2-1
TGTGCCACGGAAGACAGGGCCGAATCACCCCTCCACTTT,CATEDRAESPLHF,few,TRBV7-9,TRBD1,TRBJ1-6
TGTGCCAGCACCTGGGACAGGGGATATGGCTACACCTTC,CASTWDRGYGYTF,many,TRBV6-1,TRBD1,TRBJ1-2
TGTGCTAGCAGCTTGGCGGCGCCGGGCGAGACCCAGTACTTC,CASSLAAPGETQYF,many,TRBV7-7,.,TRBJ2-5
TGCAGCGTTGAAGTAGCTGGGGGCAATCAGCCCCAGCATTTT,CSVEVAGGNQPQHF,many,TRBV29-1,.,TRBJ1-5
TGTGCCAGCAGTAGGAGTTATATCTTTGACTATGGCTACACCTTC,CASSRSYIFDYGYTF,.,TRBV6-6,.,TRBJ1-2
TGTGCCAGCTCACCGGGACCCCAAAAGCGAGGGGACTACGAGCAGTACTTC,CASSPGPQKRGDYEQYF,many,TRBV18,.,TRBJ2-7
TGCAGTGCCGATAGGGACCGGGGGACTGAAGCTTTCTTT,CSADRDRGTEAFF,many,TRBV20-1,.,TRBJ1-1
TGTGCCATCACCCGGACAGGGGACACTGAAGCTTTCTTT,CAITRTGDTEAFF,many,TRBV10-3,TRBD1,TRBJ1-1
TGCGCCAGCAGCCGAGAGGGGTCCTACAATGAGCAGTTCTTC,CASSREGSYNEQFF,many,TRBV5-1,.,TRBJ2-1
TGCAGTGCTAGGCCGGGACCCAGAAGGGACGACGGGCAGTACTTC,CSARPGPRRDDGQYF,.,TRBV20-1,.,TRBJ2-7
TGTGCCAGCAGCCAAGATCGAGGGGGCGCTCGCTCCGAAGAGCTGTTTTTT,CASSQDRGGARSEELFF,.,TRBV4-2,TRBD1,TRBJ1-4
TGTGCCACCAGTGCCCTAACCAGCAATCAGCCCCAGCATTTT,CATSALTSNQPQHF,many,TRBV24-1,.,TRBJ1-5
TGTGCCAGCAGTGAAGCGGACACCGGGGAGCTGTTTTTT,CASSEADTGELFF,many,TRBV6-1,.,TRBJ2-2
TGTGCCAGCAGTCCGGGGGGGCAACTTCTCGAGCAGTTCTTC,CASSPGGQLLEQFF,many,TRBV12-3/TRBV12-4,TRBD2,TRBJ2-1
TGCGCCAGCAGCTTCCAAGAGACCCAGTACTTC,CASSFQETQYF,many,TRBV5-1,.,TRBJ2-5
TGTGCCAGCAGTTTCGGGGGGCCTTGGACAGATACGCAGTATTTT,CASSFGGPWTDTQYF,many,TRBV28,.,TRBJ2-3
TGCGCCAGCAGCTTGGCCAATCCCAGGGCTGAAGCTTTCTTT,CASSLANPRAEAFF,many,TRBV5-1,.,TRBJ1-1
TGTGCCAGCAGTCCCCCCGGGATTTACCTACTTCAAGAGACCCAGTACTTC,CASSPPGIYLLQETQYF,many,TRBV28,.,TRBJ2-5
TGTGCCAGCAGTCCTCAGACAGGCCTAGTAACTTCCTTT,CASSPQTGLVTSF,.,TRBV7-2,.,TRBJ1-1
TGCAGTGCCGAGACAGGATATGGCTACACCTTC,CSAETGYGYTF,many,TRBV20-1,.,TRBJ1-2
TGTGCCAGCAGCCAAGTTCCTCAGAGCTCCTACGAGCAGTACTTC,CASSQVPQSSYEQYF,many,TRBV3-1,.,TRBJ2-7
TGTGCCAGCAGTTTCCCCCATCGGAATCAGCCCCAGCATTTT,CASSFPHRNQPQHF,.,TRBV12-3/TRBV12-4,.,TRBJ1-5
TGCAGCGTTTACGGACAGGCGGCCTACGAGCAGTACTTC,CSVYGQAAYEQYF,medium-sized,TRBV29-1,TRBD1,TRBJ2-7
TGTGCCAGCAGCTTAGCTCCGTTAGCGCCCCAGCATTTT,CASSLAPLAPQHF,many,TRBV7-2,.,TRBJ1-5
TGCGCCAGCAGCTTGGTGGGACTAGCGGGGGTCCCCTACAATGAGCAGTTCTTC,CASSLVGLAGVPYNEQFF,large,TRBV5-1,TRBD2,TRBJ2-1
TGTGCCAGTAGCCGGGCGGGGGGGCTGTTCGAGCAGTACTTC,CASSRAGGLFEQYF,.,TRBV3-1,TRBD2,TRBJ2-7
TGTGCCACCAGCAGTCTATTAGGGAATAACGCGGACAATGAGCAGTTCTTC,CATSSLLGNNADNEQFF,few,TRBV15,.,TRBJ2-1
TGTGCCAGCAGCTTTCACCAATACAATGAGCAGTTCTTC,CASSFHQYNEQFF,many,TRBV5-4,.,TRBJ2-1
TGTGCCAGCGGGCAGGGGGCAGGCGAGCAGTACTTC,CASGQGAGEQYF,.,TRBV6-6,TRBD1,TRBJ2-7
TGTGCCAGCAGTTGGGGGGGACAGGTGAACACTGAAGCTTTCTTT,CASSWGGQVNTEAFF,many,TRBV28,TRBD1,TRBJ1-1
TGTGCCAGCAGGAAGACAGTGGCAAATGAAGCTTTCTTT,CASRKTVANEAFF,many,TRBV6-5,.,TRBJ1-1
TGCGCCAGCAGCCAGGAACTTACCTCTGGGGCCAACGTCCTGACTTTC,CASSQELTSGANVLTF,few,TRBV4-3,.,TRBJ2-6
TGTGCCAGCAGGGGCAGGGGGTGGGATCAGCCCCAGCATTTT,CASRGRGWDQPQHF,many,TRBV6-5,TRBD1,TRBJ1-5
TGTGCCAGCAGTTGGATAGCTATTCAAGAGACCCAGTACTTC,CASSWIAIQETQYF,many,TRBV28,.,TRBJ2-5